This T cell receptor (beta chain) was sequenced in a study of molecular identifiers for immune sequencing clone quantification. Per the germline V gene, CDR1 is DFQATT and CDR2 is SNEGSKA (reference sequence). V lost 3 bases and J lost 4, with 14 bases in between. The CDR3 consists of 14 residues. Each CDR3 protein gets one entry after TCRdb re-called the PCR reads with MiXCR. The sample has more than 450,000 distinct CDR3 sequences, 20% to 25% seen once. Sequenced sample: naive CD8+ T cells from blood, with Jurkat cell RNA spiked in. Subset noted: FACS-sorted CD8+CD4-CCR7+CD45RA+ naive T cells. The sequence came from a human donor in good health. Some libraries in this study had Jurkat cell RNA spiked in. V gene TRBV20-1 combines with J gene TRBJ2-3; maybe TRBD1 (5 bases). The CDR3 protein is CSASDRILADTQYF. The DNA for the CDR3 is TGCAGTGCTAGTGACAGAATTTTGGCAGATACGCAGTATTTT.